This T cell receptor (beta chain) was found in a study of cytotoxic CD8 clonotypes in ibrutinib-treated CLL. This CDR3 spans 13 amino acids. J was trimmed by 8 bases and V by 5 bases; bases with no gene match: 8. Germline lookup yields CDR1 SEHNR and CDR2 FQNEAQ (reference sequence). The assay was immunoSEQ multiplex PCR, and TCRdb's table has in-frame clones only and misses some. The sample yields approximately 190,000 clones, 70% seen once. Study results and caveats: Baseline values of clonality outstripped age-matched healthy donors and followed circulating CD8+ T-cell counts. Samples were collected at differing times from sustained-remission and progressing patients. Public clonotypes showed up rarely, and on treatment they shrank or held steady.

In regard to this clone: Antigen unknown.

The material was PBMCs, obtained after 12 months of ibrutinib treatment. The receptor comes from a human donor with chronic lymphocytic leukemia. The chain recombines TRBV7-9 with TRBJ1-2; 7 positions agree with TRBD1. The DNA for the CDR3 is TGTGCCAGCAGCACCACGACAGGGATGGGCTACACCTTC. Translating gives CASSTTTGMGYTF.